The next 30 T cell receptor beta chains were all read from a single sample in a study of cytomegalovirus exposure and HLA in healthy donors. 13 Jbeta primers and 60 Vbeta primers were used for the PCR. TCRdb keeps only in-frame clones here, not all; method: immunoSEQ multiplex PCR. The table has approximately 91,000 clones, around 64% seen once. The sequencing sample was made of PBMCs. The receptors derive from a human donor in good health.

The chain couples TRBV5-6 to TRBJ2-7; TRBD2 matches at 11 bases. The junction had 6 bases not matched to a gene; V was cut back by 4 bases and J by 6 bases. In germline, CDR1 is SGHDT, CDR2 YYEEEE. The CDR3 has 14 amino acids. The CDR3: CASSRLAGSSEQYF. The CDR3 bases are TGTGCCAGCAGCAGACTAGCGGGGTCTAGCGAGCAGTACTTC. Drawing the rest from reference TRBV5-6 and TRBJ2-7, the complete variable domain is DAGVTQSPTHLIKTRGQQVTLRCSPKSGHDTVSWYQQALGQGPQFIFQYYEEEERQRGNFPDRFSGHQFPNYSSELNVNALLLGDSALYLCASSRLAGSSEQYFGPGTRLTVT.

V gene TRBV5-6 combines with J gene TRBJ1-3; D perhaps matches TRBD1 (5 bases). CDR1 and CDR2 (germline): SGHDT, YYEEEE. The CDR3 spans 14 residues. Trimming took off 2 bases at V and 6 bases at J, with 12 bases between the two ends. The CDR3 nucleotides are TGTGCCAGCAGCTTTGCCAGGGAGGTAAACACCATATATTTT. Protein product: CASSFAREVNTIYF.

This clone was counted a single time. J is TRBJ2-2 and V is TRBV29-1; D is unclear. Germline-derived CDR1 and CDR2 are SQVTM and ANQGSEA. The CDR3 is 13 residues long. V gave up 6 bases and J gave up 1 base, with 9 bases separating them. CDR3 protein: CSVIHRNTGELFF. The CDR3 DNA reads TGCAGCGTAATACATCGGAACACCGGGGAGCTGTTTTTT.

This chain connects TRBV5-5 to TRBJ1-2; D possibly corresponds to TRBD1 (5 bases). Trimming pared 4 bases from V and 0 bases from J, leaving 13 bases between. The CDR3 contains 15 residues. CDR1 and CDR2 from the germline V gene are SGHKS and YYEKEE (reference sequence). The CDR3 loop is CASSLRQTANYGYTF. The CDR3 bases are TGTGCCAGCAGCCTCAGACAGACAGCTAACTATGGCTACACCTTC.

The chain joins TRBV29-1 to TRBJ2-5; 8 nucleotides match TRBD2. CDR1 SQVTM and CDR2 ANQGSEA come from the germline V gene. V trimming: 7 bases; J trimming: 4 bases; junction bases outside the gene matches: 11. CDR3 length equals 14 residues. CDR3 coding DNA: TGCAGCGCGCTACAAGGACTAGCCGCAGAGACCCAGTACTTC. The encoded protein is CSALQGLAAETQYF.

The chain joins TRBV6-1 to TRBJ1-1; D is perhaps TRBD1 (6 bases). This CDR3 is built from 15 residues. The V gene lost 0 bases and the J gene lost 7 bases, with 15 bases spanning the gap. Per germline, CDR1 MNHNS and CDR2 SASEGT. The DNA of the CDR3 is TGTGCCAGCAGTGAAGCGGTTCTGGGGGCAGTTGAAGCTTTCTTT. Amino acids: CASSEAVLGAVEAFF.

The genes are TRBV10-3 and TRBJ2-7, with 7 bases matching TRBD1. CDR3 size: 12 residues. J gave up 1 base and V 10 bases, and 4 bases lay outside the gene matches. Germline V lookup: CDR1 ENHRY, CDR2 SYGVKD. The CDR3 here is CATSTGSYEQYF. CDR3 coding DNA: TGTGCCACGTCGACAGGGTCCTACGAGCAGTACTTC.

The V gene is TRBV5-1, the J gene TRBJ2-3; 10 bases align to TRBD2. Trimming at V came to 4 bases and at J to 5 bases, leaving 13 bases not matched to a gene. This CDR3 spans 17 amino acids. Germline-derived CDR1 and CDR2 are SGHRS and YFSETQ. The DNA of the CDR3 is TGCGCCAGCAGCACCGGGATTAGCGGGGGGTTAGGAGATACGCAGTATTTT. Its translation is CASSTGISGGLGDTQYF.

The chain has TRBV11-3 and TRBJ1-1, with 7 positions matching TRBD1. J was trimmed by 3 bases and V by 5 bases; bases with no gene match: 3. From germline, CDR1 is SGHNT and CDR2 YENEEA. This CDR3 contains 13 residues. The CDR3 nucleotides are TGTGCCAGCAGCGGTACAGGGGACACTGAAGCTTTCTTT. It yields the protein CASSGTGDTEAFF. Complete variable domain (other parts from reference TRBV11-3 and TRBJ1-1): EAGVVQSPRYKIIEKKQPVAFWCNPISGHNTLYWYLQNLGQGPELLIRYENEEAVDDSQLPKDRFSAERLKGVDSTLKIQPAELGDSAVYLCASSGTGDTEAFFGQGTRLTVV.

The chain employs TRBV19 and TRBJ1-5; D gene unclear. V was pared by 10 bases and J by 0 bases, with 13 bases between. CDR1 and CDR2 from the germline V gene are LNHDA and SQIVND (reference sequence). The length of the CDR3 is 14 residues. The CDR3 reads CATRSFNSNQPQHF. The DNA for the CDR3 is TGTGCCACGAGGAGCTTCAATAGCAATCAGCCCCAGCATTTT.

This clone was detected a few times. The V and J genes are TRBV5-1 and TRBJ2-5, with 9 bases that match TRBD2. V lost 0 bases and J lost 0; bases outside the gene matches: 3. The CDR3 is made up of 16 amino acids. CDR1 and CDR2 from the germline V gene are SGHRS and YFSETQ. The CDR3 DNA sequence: TGCGCCAGCAGCTTGGGACTAGCGGCGTACCAAGAGACCCAGTACTTC. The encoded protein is CASSLGLAAYQETQYF.

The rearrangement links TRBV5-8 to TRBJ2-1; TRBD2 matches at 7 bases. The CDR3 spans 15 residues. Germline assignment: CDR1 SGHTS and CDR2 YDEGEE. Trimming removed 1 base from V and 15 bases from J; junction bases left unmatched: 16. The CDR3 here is CASSLTGGTSMSMFF. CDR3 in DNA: TGTGCCAGCAGCTTGACGGGGGGTACCTCAATGAGCATGTTCTTC.

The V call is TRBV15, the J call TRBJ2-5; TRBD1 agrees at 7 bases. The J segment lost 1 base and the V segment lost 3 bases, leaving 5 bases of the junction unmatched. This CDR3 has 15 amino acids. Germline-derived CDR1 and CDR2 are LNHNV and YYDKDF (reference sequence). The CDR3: CATSRAGQAQETQYF. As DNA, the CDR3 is TGTGCCACCAGCAGGGCTGGACAGGCCCAAGAGACCCAGTACTTC.

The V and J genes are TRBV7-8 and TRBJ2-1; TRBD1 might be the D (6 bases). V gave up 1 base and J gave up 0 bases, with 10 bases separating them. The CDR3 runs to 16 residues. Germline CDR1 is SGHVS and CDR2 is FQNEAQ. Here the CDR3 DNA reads TGTGCCAGCAGCTTAGAAGGGACAAGCTCCTACAATGAGCAGTTCTTC. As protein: CASSLEGTSSYNEQFF. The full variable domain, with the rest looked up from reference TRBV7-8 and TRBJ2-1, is GAGVSQSPRYKVAKRGQDVALRCDPISGHVSLFWYQQALGQGPEFLTYFQNEAQLDKSGLPSDRFFAERPEGSVSTLKIQRTQQEDSAVYLCASSLEGTSSYNEQFFGPGTRLTVL.

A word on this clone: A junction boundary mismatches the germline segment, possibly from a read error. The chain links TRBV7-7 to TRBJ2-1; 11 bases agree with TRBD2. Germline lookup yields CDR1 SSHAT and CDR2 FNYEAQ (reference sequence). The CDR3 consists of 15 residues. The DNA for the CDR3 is TGTGCTAGCAGCCCCGGACTAGCGGGTGATGGGGAGCAGTTCTTC. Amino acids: CASSPGLAGDGEQFF.

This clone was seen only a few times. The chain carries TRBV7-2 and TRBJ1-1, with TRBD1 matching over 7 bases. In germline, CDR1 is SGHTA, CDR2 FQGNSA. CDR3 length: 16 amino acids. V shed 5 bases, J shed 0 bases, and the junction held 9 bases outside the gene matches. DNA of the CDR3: TGTGCCAGCAGCATTAGCCCGGGACAGATGAACACTGAAGCTTTCTTT. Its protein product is CASSISPGQMNTEAFF.

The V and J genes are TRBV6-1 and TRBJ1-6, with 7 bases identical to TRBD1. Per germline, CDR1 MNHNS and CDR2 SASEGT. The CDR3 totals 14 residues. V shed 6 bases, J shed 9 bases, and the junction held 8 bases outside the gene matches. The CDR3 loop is CASSAGGGGSPLHF. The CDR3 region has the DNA TGTGCCAGCAGCGCCGGAGGGGGCGGTTCACCCCTCCACTTT.

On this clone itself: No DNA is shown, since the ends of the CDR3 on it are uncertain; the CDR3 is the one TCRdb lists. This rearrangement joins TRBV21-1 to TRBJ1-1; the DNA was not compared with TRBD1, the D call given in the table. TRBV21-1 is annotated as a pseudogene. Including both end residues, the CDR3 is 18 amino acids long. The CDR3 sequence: CASSKGSCRWAFGTEAFF.

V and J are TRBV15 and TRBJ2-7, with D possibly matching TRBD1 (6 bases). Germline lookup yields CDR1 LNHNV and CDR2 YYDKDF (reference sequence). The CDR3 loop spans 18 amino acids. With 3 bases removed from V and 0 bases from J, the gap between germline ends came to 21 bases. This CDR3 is CATSRNLGGQLRSYEQYF. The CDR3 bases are TGTGCCACCAGCAGGAACCTGGGCGGACAGCTTCGCTCCTACGAGCAGTACTTC. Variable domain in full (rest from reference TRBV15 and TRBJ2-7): DAMVIQNPRYQVTQFGKPVTLSCSQTLNHNVMYWYQQKSSQAPKLLFHYYDKDFNNEADTPDNFQSRRPNTSFCFLDIRSPGLGDTAMYLCATSRNLGGQLRSYEQYFGPGTRLTVT.

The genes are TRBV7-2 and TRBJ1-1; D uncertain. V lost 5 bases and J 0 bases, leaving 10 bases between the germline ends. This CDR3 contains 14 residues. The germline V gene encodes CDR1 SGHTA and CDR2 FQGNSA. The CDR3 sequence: CASSRTYVNTEAFF. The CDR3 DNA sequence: TGTGCCAGCAGCCGAACTTATGTGAACACTGAAGCTTTCTTT.

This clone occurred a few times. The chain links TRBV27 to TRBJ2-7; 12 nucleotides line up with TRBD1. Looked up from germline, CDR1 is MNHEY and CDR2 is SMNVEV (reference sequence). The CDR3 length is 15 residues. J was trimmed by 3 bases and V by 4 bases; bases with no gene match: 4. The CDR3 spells CASSWGQGAFYEQYF. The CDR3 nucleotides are TGTGCCAGCAGTTGGGGACAGGGGGCTTTCTACGAGCAGTACTTC.

The CDR3, as DNA: TGTGCCAGCACCCCCTGGGGACAGGGGTATGAAAAACTGTTTTTT. This encodes CASTPWGQGYEKLFF. The J gene is TRBJ1-4, the V gene TRBV25-1, with 10 bases identical to TRBD1. The V and J ends lost 7 bases and 6 bases, in that order; junction bases with no gene match: 8. This CDR3 has 15 amino acids. CDR1 and CDR2 from the germline V gene are MGHDK and SYGVNS.

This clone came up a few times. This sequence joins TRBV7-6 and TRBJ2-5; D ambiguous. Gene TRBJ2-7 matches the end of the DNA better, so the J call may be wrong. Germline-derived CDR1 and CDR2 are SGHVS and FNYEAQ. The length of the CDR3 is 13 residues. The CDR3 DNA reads TGTGCCAGCAGCTTTCAGGATCCTGACGAGCAGTACTTC. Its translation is CASSFQDPDEQYF.

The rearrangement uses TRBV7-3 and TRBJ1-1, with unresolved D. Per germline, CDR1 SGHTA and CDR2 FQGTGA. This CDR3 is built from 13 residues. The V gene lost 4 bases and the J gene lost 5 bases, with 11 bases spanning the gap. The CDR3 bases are TGTGCCAGCAGCTCCCGTGGGCCGACTGAAGCTTTCTTT. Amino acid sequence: CASSSRGPTEAFF. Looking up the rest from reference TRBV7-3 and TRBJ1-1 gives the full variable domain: GAGVSQTPSNKVTEKGKYVELRCDPISGHTALYWYRQSLGQGPEFLIYFQGTGAADDSGLPNDRFFAVRPEGSVSTLKIQRTERGDSAVYLCASSSRGPTEAFFGQGTRLTVV.

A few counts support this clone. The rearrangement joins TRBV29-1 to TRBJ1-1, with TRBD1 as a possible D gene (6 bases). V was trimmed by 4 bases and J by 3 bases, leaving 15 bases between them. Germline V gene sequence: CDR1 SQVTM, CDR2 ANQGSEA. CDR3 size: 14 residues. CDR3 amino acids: CSVAGRGGDTEAFF. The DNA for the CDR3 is TGCAGCGTTGCAGGGAGGGGGGGGGACACTGAAGCTTTCTTT.

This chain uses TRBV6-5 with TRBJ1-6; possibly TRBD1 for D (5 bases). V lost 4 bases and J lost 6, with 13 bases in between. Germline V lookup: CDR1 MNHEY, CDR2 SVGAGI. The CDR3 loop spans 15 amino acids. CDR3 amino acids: CASSWGGTGNSPLHF. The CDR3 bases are TGTGCCAGCAGTTGGGGGGGGACGGGTAATTCACCCCTCCACTTT.

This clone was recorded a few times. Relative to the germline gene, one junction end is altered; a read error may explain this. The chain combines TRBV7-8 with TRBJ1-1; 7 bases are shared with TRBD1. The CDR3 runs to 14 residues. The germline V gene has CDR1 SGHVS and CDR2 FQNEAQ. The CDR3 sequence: CASSSDRANTGAFF. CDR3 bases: TGTGCCAGCAGCTCCGACAGGGCAAACACTGGAGCTTTCTTT.

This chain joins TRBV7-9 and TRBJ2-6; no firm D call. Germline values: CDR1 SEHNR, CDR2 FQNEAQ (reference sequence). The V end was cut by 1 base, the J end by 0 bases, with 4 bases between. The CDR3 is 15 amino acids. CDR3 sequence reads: CASSLGLSGANVLTF. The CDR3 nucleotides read TGTGCCAGCAGCTTAGGGCTCTCTGGGGCCAACGTCCTGACTTTC.

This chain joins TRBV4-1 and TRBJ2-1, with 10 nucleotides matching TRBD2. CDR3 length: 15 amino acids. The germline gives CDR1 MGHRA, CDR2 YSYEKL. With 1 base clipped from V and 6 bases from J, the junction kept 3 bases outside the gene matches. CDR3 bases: TGCGCCAGCAGCCAAGTAGCGGGGGGCTTCAATGAGCAGTTCTTC. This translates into CASSQVAGGFNEQFF.

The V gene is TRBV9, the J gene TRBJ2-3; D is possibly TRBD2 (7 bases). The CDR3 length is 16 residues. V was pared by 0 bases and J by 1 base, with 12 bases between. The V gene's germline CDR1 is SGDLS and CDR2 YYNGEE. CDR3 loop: CASSVGGGEGTDTQYF. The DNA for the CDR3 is TGTGCCAGCAGCGTAGGGGGGGGCGAAGGCACAGATACGCAGTATTTT.